This T cell receptor (beta chain) was obtained from a study of glioma-infiltrating T cells. Overall study findings and caveats: Tissue and blood shared very few CDR3 sequences.

Using RNA template, CDR3s of TCR alpha and beta were amplified with iRepertoire arm-PCR. MiXCR, run by TCRdb on the multiplex PCR reads, gives a single entry per CDR3 protein. The data contain about 94,000 distinct CDR3 sequences, 23% of them singletons. Trimming at V came to 2 bases and at J to 2 bases, leaving 3 bases not matched to a gene. Germline CDR1 reads SQVTM; CDR2 reads ANQGSEA. This CDR3 has 13 residues. This clonotype occurred many times. What it binds is not known. The source of this sequence is a human donor with low-grade glioma or glioblastoma, undergoing nonglioma brain surgery, or in good health (not recorded which). The sequenced sample consisted of glioma tissue, nonneoplastic brain tissue, or PBMCs (not recorded which). The chain combines TRBV29-1 with TRBJ2-7; 7 bases line up with TRBD2. CDR3 DNA sequence: TGCAGCGTTGAAACTAGCGTCACCTACGAGCAGTACTTC. It codes for CSVETSVTYEQYF.